The clone carrying this T cell receptor beta chain was counted between two and nine times. Antigen specificity is unknown. The sample's time point: neoterminal ileum biopsy at postoperative endoscopy, about 6 months after surgery. Adults with ileal or ileocolonic Crohn's disease and an indication for resection were eligible. The CDR3 runs 15 residues. The germline CDR1 and CDR2 sequences are SGDLS and YYNGEE. Trimming stripped 0 bases from V and 5 bases from J, with 14 bases between. TCRB immunosequencing input was roughly 530 nanograms of biopsy DNA per sample. Assay: immunoSEQ multiplex PCR; the TCRdb copy retains only in-frame clones and omits some. The sample records fewer than 4,500 clones, roughly 71% being singletons. These data belong to a study of T cell repertoires in ileal Crohn's disease. General observations from the study: Sorted CD8 T cells held more high-frequency clones than CD4.

The sequenced sample consisted of ileal tissue. The V call is TRBV9, the J call TRBJ1-1, with no clear D. This sequence originates from an adult with Crohn's disease. The CDR3 DNA is TGTGCCAGCAGCGTAGCTCCGGACTTTGTAACTGAAGCTTTCTTT. This sequence encodes CASSVAPDFVTEAFF.